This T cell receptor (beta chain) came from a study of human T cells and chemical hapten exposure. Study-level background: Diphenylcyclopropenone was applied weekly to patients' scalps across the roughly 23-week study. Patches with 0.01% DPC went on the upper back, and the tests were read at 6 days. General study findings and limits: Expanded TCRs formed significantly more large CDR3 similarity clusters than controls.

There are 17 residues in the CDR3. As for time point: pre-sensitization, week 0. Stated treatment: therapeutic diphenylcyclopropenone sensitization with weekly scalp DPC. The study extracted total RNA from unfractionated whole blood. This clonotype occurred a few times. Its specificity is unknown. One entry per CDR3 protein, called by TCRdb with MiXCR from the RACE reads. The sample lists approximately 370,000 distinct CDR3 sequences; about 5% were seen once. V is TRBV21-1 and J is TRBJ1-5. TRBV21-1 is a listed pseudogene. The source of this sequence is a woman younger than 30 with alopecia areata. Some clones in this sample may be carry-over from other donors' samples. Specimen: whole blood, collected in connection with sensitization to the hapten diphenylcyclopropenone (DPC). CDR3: CASSKVVRRDSNQPQHF. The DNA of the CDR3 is TGTGCCAGCAGCAAAGTGGTAAGGAGGGATAGCAATCAGCCCCAGCATTTT.